This entry lists 5 T cell receptor beta chains sequenced from one sample in a study of cytomegalovirus exposure and HLA in healthy donors listed by TCRdb under 2017. Library preparation employed the immunoSEQ multiplex PCR assay. For the multiplex PCR, a mixture combining 60 forward primers for TCR Vbeta segments and 13 reverse primers for TCR Jbeta segments was used. The table was pulled from immuneACCESS by TCRdb, which kept in-frame rearrangements only. Such tables lose some clones; where checked, under half of the loss comes from unresolved V genes, and the rest has no known cause. This sample comprises about 130,000 clones, just under 75% of them detected only once. Around 7% of the sample rests with the top ten. The sequenced sample consisted of PBMCs. These receptors were collected from a man aged 35 to 55 in good health and CMV-seropositive.

CDR3 sequence (DNA): TGTGCCACCAGCAGAGTATTGTCGGGAGGCTACGAGCAGTACTTC. Its protein is CATSRVLSGGYEQYF. V gene TRBV15 combines with J gene TRBJ2-7; 7 nucleotides line up with TRBD2. The CDR3 loop spans 15 amino acids. Trimming at V came to 1 base and at J to 3 bases, leaving 6 bases not matched to a gene. Germline CDR1 reads LNHNV; CDR2 reads YYDKDF (reference sequence).

The rearrangement joins TRBV7-2 to TRBJ2-7; no reliable D call. There are 14 residues in the CDR3. With 4 bases removed from V and 0 bases from J, the gap between germline ends came to 10 bases. Germline values: CDR1 SGHTA, CDR2 FQGNSA. CDR3 protein: CASSYDRSSYEQYF. DNA of the CDR3: TGTGCCAGCAGCTACGACCGGAGCTCCTACGAGCAGTACTTC. The whole variable domain, remainder taken from reference TRBV7-2 and TRBJ2-7, is GAGVSQSPSNKVTEKGKDVELRCDPISGHTALYWYRQSLGQGLEFLIYFQGNSAPDKSGLPSDRFSAERTGGSVSTLTIQRTQQEDSAVYLCASSYDRSSYEQYFGPGTRLTVT.

This clone was seen a handful of times. The V call is TRBV19, the J call TRBJ1-5, with a possible D match to TRBD1 (5 bases). This CDR3 contains 16 residues. Germline assignment: CDR1 LNHDA and CDR2 SQIVND (reference sequence). Trimming left V 5 bases short and J 4 bases short, with 18 bases between. For the CDR3, the DNA is TGTGCCAGTAGTGGCGGGACTTCTGAAACAAATCAGCCCCAGCATTTT. This translates into CASSGGTSETNQPQHF.

The gene calls are TRBV28 and TRBJ1-2; perhaps TRBD1 as D (5 bases). Looked up from germline, CDR1 is MDHEN and CDR2 is SYDVKM. V lost 1 base and J 8 bases, leaving 14 bases between the germline ends. The CDR3 extends over 14 amino acids. The CDR3 sequence is CASSLLGSPGGYTF. CDR3 nucleotide sequence: TGTGCCAGCAGTTTATTAGGCAGCCCAGGGGGCTACACCTTC.

The CDR3 DNA reads TGCAGTGCGGGCCTTCTGGAGACCCAGTACTTC. Translation gives CSAGLLETQYF. This chain joins TRBV20-1 and TRBJ2-5, with unresolved D. V lost 6 bases to trimming and J lost 5 bases, with 10 bases between them. Germline V gene lookup returns CDR1 DFQATT and CDR2 SNEGSKA (reference sequence). The CDR3 covers 11 residues.